Each of the 9 T cell receptor beta chains below was sequenced from the same sample in a study of T cells in Graves' hyperthyroidism and ophthalmopathy. Amplification of TCR beta CDR3 regions used RNA as the template. The HTBI set primed first-round TCR CDR3 RT-PCR. TCRdb re-derived calls from the multiplex PCR reads in MiXCR, one entry per CDR3 protein. Here the sample spans approximately 700,000 distinct CDR3 sequences, about 45% being singletons. Sequenced material: peripheral blood or thyroid tissue (not recorded which). The source is an adult man with Graves' disease, either hyperthyroidism or ophthalmopathy (not recorded which).

This clonotype appeared many times. The CDR3 region has the DNA TGTGCCAGCAGCTACCAGGACAGGGCAAACCAAGAGACCCAGTACTTC. It encodes CASSYQDRANQETQYF. The chain is built from TRBV7-8 and TRBJ2-5; the match to TRBD1 covers 8 bases. Germline V CDR1 and CDR2: SGHVS, FQNEAQ. The J segment lost 0 bases and the V segment lost 4 bases, leaving 7 bases of the junction unmatched. CDR3 size: 16 residues.

Concerning this clonotype: This may be a read error: a much more frequent sequence differs by one nucleotide. The rearrangement joins TRBV7-8 to TRBJ2-7; D perhaps matches TRBD2 (5 bases). CDR3 size: 14 residues. CDR1 is SGHVS, CDR2 FQNEAQ, per germline. The DNA of the CDR3 is TGTGCCAGCAGCTTACAGGTGGGGAGCTACGAGCAGTGCTTC. This translates into CASSLQVGSYEQCF. The whole variable domain, filled in from reference TRBV7-8 and TRBJ2-7, reads GAGVSQSPRYKVAKRGQDVALRCDPISGHVSLFWYQQALGQGPEFLTYFQNEAQLDKSGLPSDRFFAERPEGSVSTLKIQRTQQEDSAVYLCASSLQVGSYEQCFGPGTRLTVT.

The chain employs TRBV6-5 and TRBJ1-1, with D uncertain. The germline CDR1 and CDR2 sequences are MNHEY and SVGAGI. V was shortened by 2 bases and J by 5 bases, with 6 bases between the two germline ends. The CDR3 spans 12 residues. CDR3 nucleotides: TGTGCCAGCAGTTACCCCGTAACTGAAGCTTTCTTT. It yields the protein CASSYPVTEAFF.

The chain carries TRBV7-2 and TRBJ1-3; unclear D gene. Trimming stripped 1 base from V and 0 bases from J, with 7 bases between. The CDR3 has 15 residues. Germline V lookup: CDR1 SGHTA, CDR2 FQGNSA. The CDR3 spells CASSLVGFSGNTIYF. The CDR3 DNA reads TGTGCCAGCAGCTTAGTAGGGTTCTCTGGAAACACCATATATTTT.

The V call is TRBV10-3, the J call TRBJ1-2, with TRBD1 matching 7 bases. The germline gives CDR1 ENHRY, CDR2 SYGVKD. The CDR3 has 12 residues. After removal of 11 bases from V and 7 bases from J, the junction contained 10 bases not matched to a gene. As DNA, the CDR3 is TGTGCCTCCGCGGACAGGTTGCTTGGCTACACCTTC. Its translation: CASADRLLGYTF.

This clonotype showed up many times. This sequence joins TRBV9 and TRBJ2-6; 7 bases line up with TRBD1. J gave up 3 bases and V 4 bases, and 7 bases lay outside the gene matches. The CDR3 length is 16 residues. Per germline, CDR1 SGDLS and CDR2 YYNGEE. The CDR3 coding sequence is TGTGCCAGCAGCCCTCTCCAGGGGGTTGGGGCCAACGTCCTGACTTTC. Its protein is CASSPLQGVGANVLTF.

The chain joins TRBV2 to TRBJ2-7, with 9 bases lining up with TRBD1. The CDR3 loop spans 15 amino acids. Germline lookup yields CDR1 SNHLY and CDR2 FYNNEI. The V segment lost 7 bases and the J segment 2 bases; nucleotides outside the gene matches: 9. This CDR3 reads CASKWSGQGAYEQYF. CDR3 coding DNA: TGTGCCAGCAAGTGGTCGGGACAGGGCGCCTACGAGCAGTACTTC.

The chain employs TRBV24-1 and TRBJ2-7; tentative D call: TRBD1 (5 bases). V dropped 4 bases and J dropped 5 bases, with 11 bases sitting between them. This CDR3 is built from 13 residues. CDR1 is KGHDR and CDR2 is SFDVKD in the germline V gene. CDR3 amino acids: CATSEPGSHEQYF. The DNA for the CDR3 is TGTGCCACCAGTGAGCCAGGGTCCCACGAGCAGTACTTC.

On this clonotype itself: With a much larger clone just one base away, this may be a read error. The rearrangement joins TRBV6-1 to TRBJ2-5, with 10 nucleotides matching TRBD1. J gave up 2 bases and V 3 bases, and 3 bases lay outside the gene matches. The CDR3 extends over 15 amino acids. Germline CDR1 is MNHNS and CDR2 is SASEGT. This CDR3 reads CASSEPGQGQETQYF. Here the CDR3 DNA reads TGTGCCAGCAGTGAGCCGGGACAGGGGCAAGAGACCCAGTACTTC.